The 9 T cell receptor beta chains reported below all come from one sample, sequenced in a study of blood T cell repertoires in COVID-19. The data were produced by immunoSEQ multiplex PCR, yet TCRdb's version contains in-frame clones alone and is incomplete. The table records 80,000 to 100,000 clones, 70% to 90% of them present only once. Sequenced sample: peripheral blood. Source of these receptors: a woman of 80 years or more with acute or convalescent COVID-19.

This chain joins TRBV5-1 and TRBJ1-1; maybe TRBD1 (5 bases). V lost 2 bases and J lost 6, with 17 bases in between. The CDR3 extends over 15 amino acids. Germline V CDR1 and CDR2: SGHRS, YFSETQ. Here the CDR3 DNA reads TGCGCCAGCAGCTTAGTCATCGGGAGGGGTTCTGAAGCTTTCTTT. Translating gives CASSLVIGRGSEAFF.

The rearrangement uses TRBV5-8 and TRBJ1-2; TRBD1 aligns across 7 bases. Germline CDR1 reads SGHTS; CDR2 reads YDEGEE. After removal of 9 bases from V and 4 bases from J, the junction contained 18 bases not matched to a gene. The CDR3 loop spans 16 amino acids. The CDR3 sequence: CANNLRGHRGPYGYTF. In DNA, the CDR3 is TGTGCCAACAATTTGAGGGGGCACAGGGGACCCTATGGCTACACCTTC.

For the CDR3, the DNA is TGTGCCAGCAGGACGGGACAACAAGCGTGGGAGCAGTACTTC. It translates to CASRTGQQAWEQYF. The genes are TRBV2 and TRBJ2-7; possible D gene TRBD1, 6 bases. Looked up from germline, CDR1 is SNHLY and CDR2 is FYNNEI. The CDR3 covers 14 residues. V was clipped by 6 bases and J by 7 bases, with 19 bases between them.

This chain connects TRBV11-2 to TRBJ1-6; 7 nucleotides agree with TRBD1. V lost 5 bases and J lost 7; bases outside the gene matches: 8. Germline V gene lookup returns CDR1 SGHAT and CDR2 FQNNGV. CDR3 length: 15 amino acids. In nucleotides, the CDR3 is TGTGCCAGCAGCACGGGACAGAATAGGAATTCACCCCTCCACTTT. Amino acid sequence: CASSTGQNRNSPLHF. The whole variable domain, remainder taken from reference TRBV11-2 and TRBJ1-6, is EAGVAQSPRYKIIEKRQSVAFWCNPISGHATLYWYQQILGQGPKLLIQFQNNGVVDDSQLPKDRFSAERLKGVDSTLKIQPAKLEDSAVYLCASSTGQNRNSPLHFGNGTRLTVT.

The chain is built from TRBV7-3 and TRBJ1-1; D is unresolved. CDR1 and CDR2 from the germline V gene are SGHTA and FQGTGA. Deletions cut 2 bases from V and 3 bases from J, with 7 bases between. This CDR3 is 13 amino acids long. The CDR3: CASSLRQDTEAFF. The CDR3 DNA follows: TGTGCCAGCAGCTTACGTCAGGACACTGAAGCTTTCTTT.

The V gene is TRBV9, the J gene TRBJ1-1; 7 nucleotides line up with TRBD1. Germline V gives CDR1 SGDLS, CDR2 YYNGEE. After removal of 4 bases from V and 1 base from J, the junction contained 4 bases not matched to a gene. The CDR3 is 14 amino acids. The CDR3 DNA reads TGTGCCAGCAGCCCCTGGACAGGGAACACTGAAGCTTTCTTT. This translates into CASSPWTGNTEAFF.

For the CDR3, the DNA is TGCGCCAGCAGCTTGAATGGGCAGACCACCGGGGAGCTGTTTTTT. Its protein product is CASSLNGQTTGELFF. V usage is TRBV5-1 and J usage is TRBJ2-2; D not resolved. The germline CDR1 and CDR2 sequences are SGHRS and YFSETQ. Deletions cut 1 base from V and 4 bases from J, with 11 bases between. This CDR3 is built from 15 residues.

This clone has only a few counts. The gene calls are TRBV11-3 and TRBJ2-2; D is possibly TRBD1 (6 bases). Germline V gene data show CDR1 as SGHNT and CDR2 as YENEEA. V was trimmed by 4 bases and J by 4 bases, leaving 13 bases between them. The CDR3 is 15 residues long. The CDR3 loop reads CASSYRQAPTGELFF. The CDR3 DNA follows: TGTGCCAGCAGCTATAGACAGGCTCCCACCGGGGAGCTGTTTTTT.

This clone was recorded only once. This CDR3 reads CASKQGAGQPQHF. CDR3 nucleotides: TGTGCCAGCAAACAGGGGGCAGGTCAGCCCCAGCATTTT. J is TRBJ1-5 and V is TRBV2, with 9 nucleotides matching TRBD1. The ends lost 7 bases at V and 6 bases at J; junction bases unmatched: 4. The germline V gene has CDR1 SNHLY and CDR2 FYNNEI. CDR3 size: 13 residues.